This record concerns one TCR beta chain sequence. The CDR3 consists of 12 residues. Trimming removed 2 bases from V and 5 bases from J, with 7 bases in between. CDR1 is SGHRS and CDR2 is YFSETQ in the germline V gene. Measured with immunoSEQ multiplex PCR; TCRdb has only the in-frame clones, and not every one. The sample carries around 55,000 clones, roughly 90% recorded once. These data belong to a study of blood T cell repertoires in COVID-19. About the study: In each case, the material was cDNA or gDNA derived from T cells, B-cell-depleted T cells, or PBMCs.

The clonotype comes from a man in his fifties or sixties with active COVID-19. The chain combines TRBV5-1 with TRBJ2-5; D not resolved. Input material: peripheral blood. In DNA form, the CDR3 reads TGCGCCAGCAGCTTACGAGCGGAGACCCAGTACTTC. It encodes CASSLRAETQYF. Complete variable domain (other parts from reference TRBV5-1 and TRBJ2-5): KAGVTQTPRYLIKTRGQQVTLSCSPISGHRSVSWYQQTPGQGLQFLFEYFSETQRNKGNFPGRFSGRQFSNSRSEMNVSTLELGDSALYLCASSLRAETQYFGPGTRLLVL.